One and the same sample provided the 29 T cell receptor beta chains below, sequenced in a study of PD-1 blockade in classical Hodgkin lymphoma. Every single patient, without exception, relapsed after autologous stem cell transplantation, and brentuximab vedotin exposure varied. Measured with immunoSEQ multiplex PCR; TCRdb has only the in-frame clones, and not every one. The sample yields over 50,000 clones, more than 65% seen once. The sequencing used peripheral blood mononuclear cells (PBMCs), collected at baseline. These receptors all come from a human donor with classical Hodgkin lymphoma.

The chain joins TRBV9 to TRBJ2-7; perhaps TRBD1 as D (6 bases). Trimming pared 2 bases from V and 0 bases from J, leaving 12 bases between. This CDR3 has 15 amino acids. The V gene's germline CDR1 is SGDLS and CDR2 YYNGEE. The CDR3 loop is CASSVSGTSSYEQYF. Written as DNA, the CDR3 is TGTGCCAGCAGCGTCTCCGGGACATCCTCCTACGAGCAGTACTTC.

In its sample, this clone was seen once. The rearrangement uses TRBV7-9 and TRBJ1-5; possibly TRBD1 for D (5 bases). The CDR3 consists of 14 residues. The V gene's germline CDR1 is SEHNR and CDR2 FQNEAQ (reference sequence). The V and J ends lost 6 bases and 6 bases respectively, with 15 bases between them. CDR3 sequence: CASSRGTAFQPQHF. CDR3 nucleotide sequence: TGTGCCAGCAGTCGCGGGACCGCTTTTCAGCCCCAGCATTTT.

This clone was observed a handful of times. V is TRBV5-1 and J is TRBJ2-1; 14 bases are a match to TRBD2. Germline CDR1 is SGHRS and CDR2 is YFSETQ. The CDR3 extends over 17 amino acids. The V segment lost 0 bases and the J segment 7 bases; nucleotides outside the gene matches: 6. CDR3 sequence reads: CASSLATSGRAHNEQFF. CDR3 nucleotides: TGCGCCAGCAGCTTGGCGACTAGCGGGAGGGCTCATAATGAGCAGTTCTTC. The full variable domain, rest sourced from reference TRBV5-1 and TRBJ2-1, is KAGVTQTPRYLIKTRGQQVTLSCSPISGHRSVSWYQQTPGQGLQFLFEYFSETQRNKGNFPGRFSGRQFSNSRSEMNVSTLELGDSALYLCASSLATSGRAHNEQFFGPGTRLTVL.

This chain joins TRBV7-6 and TRBJ2-5; 8 positions agree with TRBD1. V lost 5 bases and J lost 5; bases outside the gene matches: 7. Germline assignment: CDR1 SGHVS and CDR2 FNYEAQ. This CDR3 is 14 amino acids long. The CDR3 here is CASSVGTGPETQYF. For the CDR3, the DNA is TGTGCCAGCAGCGTCGGGACAGGTCCGGAGACCCAGTACTTC.

The sample holds a few counts of this clone. The CDR3 DNA sequence: TGTGCCAGCTCACCGGGTTGGGGTACTGAGCAGTTCTTC. Its translation: CASSPGWGTEQFF. J is TRBJ2-1 and V is TRBV18; D call uncertain. Germline-derived CDR1 and CDR2 are KGHSH and LQKENI. The CDR3 length is 13 residues. Trimming removed 3 bases at V and 9 bases at J, with 12 bases between.

The V and J genes are TRBV18 and TRBJ1-3; D is ambiguous. Germline V gene sequence: CDR1 KGHSH, CDR2 LQKENI. The V end was cut by 2 bases, the J end by 0 bases, with 8 bases between. The CDR3 covers 15 residues. The CDR3 DNA sequence: TGTGCCAGCTCACCAACGGATGACTCTGGAAACACCATATATTTT. Translating gives CASSPTDDSGNTIYF.

V gene TRBV10-3 combines with J gene TRBJ2-5; TRBD2 aligns across 10 bases. The J segment lost 4 bases and the V segment lost 2 bases, leaving 7 bases of the junction unmatched. CDR1 ENHRY and CDR2 SYGVKD come from the germline V gene. The CDR3 covers 16 residues. This CDR3 reads CAISESGRAGGETQYF. DNA for the CDR3: TGTGCCATCAGTGAGAGCGGGAGGGCCGGGGGAGAGACCCAGTACTTC.

The rearrangement uses TRBV27 and TRBJ2-1; 11 nucleotides line up with TRBD2. After removal of 6 bases from V and 0 bases from J, the junction contained 7 bases not matched to a gene. The CDR3 has 17 amino acids. CDR1 and CDR2 (germline): MNHEY, SMNVEV (reference sequence). CDR3 region: CASSSRLAGSSYNEQFF. The CDR3 DNA is TGTGCCAGCAGCTCCAGACTAGCGGGGAGCTCCTACAATGAGCAGTTCTTC.

This clone has just a few counts. This chain connects TRBV27 to TRBJ2-3, with 7 bases lining up with TRBD2. With V trimmed by 4 bases and J by 2 bases, 12 bases remained unmatched. The CDR3 extends over 17 amino acids. In germline, CDR1 is MNHEY, CDR2 SMNVEV (reference sequence). The CDR3 nucleotides are TGTGCCAGCAGTTCTCCCTCCCCTAGCGGCGTCACAGATACGCAGTATTTT. Encoded protein: CASSSPSPSGVTDTQYF.

This sequence joins TRBV15 and TRBJ1-1; TRBD1 agrees at 9 bases. The V gene's germline CDR1 is LNHNV and CDR2 YYDKDF (reference sequence). Unmatched junction bases numbered 3, after V lost 3 bases and J lost 4 bases. CDR3 length: 14 residues. CDR3 protein: CATSRDRGFTEAFF. CDR3 bases: TGTGCCACCAGCAGGGACAGGGGATTCACTGAAGCTTTCTTT.

V and J are TRBV4-1 and TRBJ1-1; D gene uncertain. There are 13 residues in the CDR3. Germline V gives CDR1 MGHRA, CDR2 YSYEKL. Trimming took 4 bases from V and 1 from J, leaving 7 bases between them. The CDR3 sequence: CASSPPPNTEAFF. The CDR3 DNA follows: TGCGCCAGCAGCCCACCTCCGAACACTGAAGCTTTCTTT.

The chain couples TRBV5-5 to TRBJ2-7; D may be TRBD2 (7 bases). Looked up from germline, CDR1 is SGHKS and CDR2 is YYEKEE (reference sequence). Trimming pared 0 bases from V and 1 base from J, leaving 14 bases between. The CDR3 is 16 amino acids. CDR3 bases: TGTGCCAGCAGCTTGGTCGCAGCGGGACAATCCTACGAGCAGTACTTC. Translation gives CASSLVAAGQSYEQYF.

The chain has TRBV30 and TRBJ2-3; 10 nucleotides agree with TRBD2. With 3 bases clipped from V and 3 bases from J, the junction kept 12 bases outside the gene matches. Germline V gives CDR1 GTSNPN, CDR2 SVGIG (reference sequence). This CDR3 spans 17 amino acids. The CDR3 nucleotides read TGTGCCTGGAGCAGGCGGAGCGGGAGGGCCCGAACAGATACGCAGTATTTT. It specifies CAWSRRSGRARTDTQYF.

This clone was seen a few times. The J gene is TRBJ2-1, the V gene TRBV2; the match to TRBD2 covers 16 bases. The V gene end was trimmed by 9 bases and the J gene end by 6 bases; junction bases not matched to a gene: 2. This CDR3 has 14 residues. In germline, CDR1 is SNHLY, CDR2 FYNNEI. The CDR3 DNA sequence: TGTGCCAGGGGGACTAGCGGGAGGGGCAATGAGCAGTTCTTC. It specifies CARGTSGRGNEQFF.

V and J are TRBV30 and TRBJ2-1; TRBD2 matches 9 bases. After removal of 3 bases from V and 10 bases from J, the junction contained 16 bases not matched to a gene. The germline CDR1 and CDR2 sequences are GTSNPN and SVGIG (reference sequence). The CDR3 consists of 16 residues. CDR3 amino acids: CAWSGISGSDAGEQFF. As DNA, the CDR3 is TGTGCCTGGAGCGGAATTAGCGGGAGTGACGCGGGAGAGCAGTTCTTC.

This clone came up a few times. Other nucleotide sequences in the sample specify the same CDR3. This chain joins TRBV11-3 and TRBJ2-1; TRBD2 matches 14 bases. Trimming at V came to 1 base and at J to 8 bases, leaving 4 bases not matched to a gene. This CDR3 comprises 16 residues. Germline V gives CDR1 SGHNT, CDR2 YENEEA. The CDR3 coding sequence is TGTGCCAGCAGCTTAGTCGGGACTAGCGGGAGCGATGAGCAGTTCTTC. Its translation is CASSLVGTSGSDEQFF.

The chain employs TRBV19 and TRBJ1-4, with D unresolved. The length of the CDR3 is 15 residues. The germline gives CDR1 LNHDA, CDR2 SQIVND (reference sequence). V was shortened by 5 bases and J by 3 bases, with 13 bases between the two germline ends. The CDR3 DNA reads TGTGCCAGTAGTGACGCAATGAGGGCTAATGAAAAACTGTTTTTT. Protein product: CASSDAMRANEKLFF. Together with reference TRBV19 and TRBJ1-4, the CDR3 gives the full variable domain: DGGITQSPKYLFRKEGQNVTLSCEQNLNHDAMYWYRQDPGQGLRLIYYSQIVNDFQKGDIAEGYSVSREKKESFPLTVTSAQKNPTAFYLCASSDAMRANEKLFFGSGTQLSVL.

The gene calls are TRBV4-2 and TRBJ1-2, with a weak D call TRBD1 (6 bases). V lost 1 base and J lost 8, with 14 bases in between. CDR3 length: 14 amino acids. The germline V gene encodes CDR1 LGHNA and CDR2 YNFKEQ. CDR3 DNA: TGTGCCAGCAGCCAAGGACAGGAGCGTACGGGCTACACCTTC. This sequence encodes CASSQGQERTGYTF.

This chain links TRBV4-1 with TRBJ1-2; D may be TRBD1 (5 bases). V dropped 4 bases and J dropped 8 bases, with 20 bases sitting between them. The CDR3 totals 15 residues. The germline V gene encodes CDR1 MGHRA and CDR2 YSYEKL. As DNA, the CDR3 is TGCGCCAGCAGCCCCCCGGGACGGTGGGTGAGAGGCTACACCTTC. This sequence encodes CASSPPGRWVRGYTF.

The chain has TRBV18 and TRBJ2-2; possibly TRBD1 or TRBD2 for D (5 bases each). The CDR3 has 15 residues. In germline, CDR1 is KGHSH, CDR2 LQKENI. V dropped 3 bases and J dropped 1 base, with 9 bases sitting between them. In nucleotides, the CDR3 is TGTGCCAGCTCACCTTCGGGACGGAACACCGGGGAGCTGTTTTTT. Its protein is CASSPSGRNTGELFF.

The CDR3 here is CASSRRGNNQPQHF. CDR3 nucleotides: TGTGCCAGCAGCCGAAGGGGCAATAATCAGCCCCAGCATTTT. The V gene is TRBV5-6, the J gene TRBJ1-5; tentatively, D is TRBD1 (5 bases). Deletions cut 4 bases from V and 4 bases from J, with 12 bases between. The CDR3 consists of 14 residues. Per the germline V gene, CDR1 is SGHDT and CDR2 is YYEEEE.

This clone was recorded a few times. DNA of the CDR3: TGTGCCAGCAGCGTTAAGACCAGCTCCTACAATGAGCAGTTCTTC. It encodes CASSVKTSSYNEQFF. V and J are TRBV9 and TRBJ2-1; no definite D call. CDR3 length: 15 amino acids. Deletions cut 2 bases from V and 0 bases from J, with 9 bases between. The germline V gene has CDR1 SGDLS and CDR2 YYNGEE.

V and J are TRBV30 and TRBJ2-7; 11 nucleotides match TRBD1. Germline trimming cut 2 bases from V and 2 bases from J; bases unmatched to any gene: 14. CDR1 is GTSNPN and CDR2 is SVGIG in the germline V gene (reference sequence). The length of the CDR3 is 18 residues. As DNA, the CDR3 is TGTGCCTGGAGTCCCGGACAGGGGGCTAGCGGGTCTACCTACGAGCAGTACTTC. Amino acids: CAWSPGQGASGSTYEQYF.

The rearrangement joins TRBV6-5 to TRBJ1-2; unclear D gene. Germline V gene data show CDR1 as MNHEY and CDR2 as SVGAGI. Trimming took off 5 bases at V and 6 bases at J, with 16 bases between the two ends. The length of the CDR3 is 14 residues. The DNA for the CDR3 is TGTGCCAGCAGTCCCCAATGGGTTGGGAATGGCTACACCTTC. The encoded protein is CASSPQWVGNGYTF.

V is TRBV7-6 and J is TRBJ2-1, with 8 bases lining up with TRBD1. The CDR3 length is 17 residues. V lost 1 base to trimming and J lost 5 bases; unmatched junction nucleotides: 10. Germline CDR1 reads SGHVS; CDR2 reads FNYEAQ. The CDR3 DNA reads TGTGCCAGCAGCTTAGAGGCAGGGGGCAACCGACACAATGAGCAGTTCTTC. Amino acids: CASSLEAGGNRHNEQFF.

The chain carries TRBV11-2 and TRBJ2-2, with D perhaps given as TRBD1 or TRBD2 (5 bases each). Looked up from germline, CDR1 is SGHAT and CDR2 is FQNNGV. Trimming removed 4 bases from V and 0 bases from J, with 12 bases in between. This CDR3 region has 16 residues. The CDR3 region is CASSWFRGANTGELFF. CDR3 coding DNA: TGTGCCAGCAGCTGGTTTCGGGGCGCGAACACCGGGGAGCTGTTTTTT.

V and J are TRBV29-1 and TRBJ2-1, with 7 bases lining up with TRBD2. J gave up 10 bases and V 6 bases, and 9 bases lay outside the gene matches. The CDR3 length is 12 residues. Looked up from germline, CDR1 is SQVTM and CDR2 is ANQGSEA. Here the CDR3 reads CSVGGLGLEQFF. In DNA, the CDR3 is TGCAGCGTCGGGGGACTGGGACTAGAGCAGTTCTTC.

The V gene is TRBV11-3, the J gene TRBJ2-7, with D unresolved. The CDR3 has 12 amino acids. Germline V CDR1 and CDR2: SGHNT, YENEEA. Trimming removed 2 bases from V and 3 bases from J, with 5 bases in between. The CDR3 here is CASSLYVYEQYF. The CDR3 DNA reads TGTGCCAGCAGCTTATACGTCTACGAGCAGTACTTC.

This clone turned up a few times. CDR3 in amino acids: CASREQAHNEKLFF. CDR3 coding DNA: TGTGCCAGCAGGGAACAGGCGCATAATGAAAAACTGTTTTTT. This chain uses TRBV5-6 with TRBJ1-4, with D tentatively TRBD1 (5 bases). The CDR3 totals 14 residues. Trimming took off 5 bases at V and 4 bases at J, with 12 bases between the two ends. Germline assignment: CDR1 SGHDT and CDR2 YYEEEE. Full variable domain (remainder filled in from reference TRBV5-6 and TRBJ1-4): DAGVTQSPTHLIKTRGQQVTLRCSPKSGHDTVSWYQQALGQGPQFIFQYYEEEERQRGNFPDRFSGHQFPNYSSELNVNALLLGDSALYLCASREQAHNEKLFFGSGTQLSVL.